Presented here are 29 T cell receptor beta chains from one specimen sequenced in a study of T cell responses to AZD1222 COVID-19 vaccine. Assay: immunoSEQ multiplex PCR; the TCRdb copy retains only in-frame clones and omits some. The repertoire includes more than 95,000 clones, roughly 91% of them detected once, and under 50% sits in the top ten. The material was peripheral blood, obtained on day 0 of AZD1222 vaccination. The receptor source for this set is an adult in good health.

The J gene is TRBJ2-2, the V gene TRBV5-1; the match to TRBD2 covers 9 bases. This CDR3 is built from 16 residues. The J segment lost 1 base and the V segment lost 4 bases, leaving 5 bases of the junction unmatched. Germline CDR1 SGHRS, CDR2 YFSETQ. CDR3 nucleotide sequence: TGCGCCAGCAGCGTTAGCGGGAGTGTGAACACCGGGGAGCTGTTTTTT. Its protein product is CASSVSGSVNTGELFF. Looking up the rest from reference TRBV5-1 and TRBJ2-2 gives the full variable domain: KAGVTQTPRYLIKTRGQQVTLSCSPISGHRSVSWYQQTPGQGLQFLFEYFSETQRNKGNFPGRFSGRQFSNSRSEMNVSTLELGDSALYLCASSVSGSVNTGELFFGEGSRLTVL.

This sequence joins TRBV28 and TRBJ2-7; D not resolved. Trimming took off 8 bases at V and 11 bases at J, with 7 bases between the two ends. Per the germline V gene, CDR1 is MDHEN and CDR2 is SYDVKM. This CDR3 is 8 amino acids long. CDR3 bases: TGTGCCAGCGGTCACGAGTACTTC. Protein sequence: CASGHEYF. The variable domain in full, completed from reference TRBV28 and TRBJ2-7, reads DVKVTQSSRYLVKRTGEKVFLECVQDMDHENMFWYRQDPGLGLRLIYFSYDVKMKEKGDIPEGYSVSREKKERFSLILESASTNQTSMYLCASGHEYFGPGTRLTVT.

The chain carries TRBV5-5 and TRBJ1-2; D is unresolved. The CDR3 extends over 13 amino acids. Germline V gene sequence: CDR1 SGHKS, CDR2 YYEKEE (reference sequence). V lost 0 bases and J 5 bases, leaving 8 bases between the germline ends. CDR3 loop: CASSLGGAYGYTF. CDR3 in DNA: TGTGCCAGCAGCTTGGGGGGAGCATATGGCTACACCTTC.

The chain combines TRBV4-2 with TRBJ2-3, with 10 bases fitting TRBD2. The CDR3 has 16 amino acids. Trimming removed 3 bases from V and 4 bases from J; junction bases left unmatched: 7. The germline V gene has CDR1 LGHNA and CDR2 YNFKEQ. The CDR3 reads CASSQNPLAGADTQYF. The CDR3 DNA reads TGTGCCAGCAGCCAGAATCCCCTAGCGGGAGCAGATACGCAGTATTTT.

The chain is built from TRBV28 and TRBJ2-5; D may be TRBD1 (6 bases). Germline lookup yields CDR1 MDHEN and CDR2 SYDVKM. The length of the CDR3 is 13 residues. The V end was cut by 5 bases, the J end by 5 bases, with 12 bases between. CDR3 bases: TGTGCCAGCAGTCAACAGGGTTGGGAGACCCAGTACTTC. Translation gives CASSQQGWETQYF.

The chain employs TRBV28 and TRBJ1-3; D not resolved. Germline V lookup: CDR1 MDHEN, CDR2 SYDVKM. This CDR3 has 14 amino acids. Trimming took 9 bases from V and 0 from J, leaving 12 bases between them. CDR3: CASREGSSGNTIYF. DNA of the CDR3: TGTGCCAGTCGTGAAGGGAGCTCTGGAAACACCATATATTTT.

The rearrangement links TRBV19 to TRBJ2-2; 8 positions agree with TRBD2. Unmatched junction bases numbered 3, after V lost 4 bases and J lost 14 bases. The germline V gene encodes CDR1 LNHDA and CDR2 SQIVND (reference sequence). This CDR3 spans 11 amino acids. CDR3: CASSTSGYLFF. The CDR3 nucleotides are TGTGCCAGTAGTACTAGCGGGTACCTGTTTTTT. Drawing the rest from reference TRBV19 and TRBJ2-2, the complete variable domain is DGGITQSPKYLFRKEGQNVTLSCEQNLNHDAMYWYRQDPGQGLRLIYYSQIVNDFQKGDIAEGYSVSREKKESFPLTVTSAQKNPTAFYLCASSTSGYLFFGEGSRLTVL.

V and J are TRBV7-6 and TRBJ2-1, with 7 bases matching TRBD2. CDR1 and CDR2 (germline): SGHVS, FNYEAQ. V shed 2 bases, J shed 2 bases, and the junction held 0 bases outside the gene matches. This CDR3 is built from 14 residues. CDR3 bases: TGTGCCAGCAGCTTACTAGCGGCCTACAATGAGCAGTTCTTC. Encoded protein: CASSLLAAYNEQFF.

V is TRBV14 and J is TRBJ2-7; 9 nucleotides match TRBD2. This CDR3 contains 14 residues. With V trimmed by 6 bases and J by 1 base, 4 bases remained unmatched. Germline V gene lookup returns CDR1 SGHDN and CDR2 FVKESK. The CDR3 reads CASSPRGGSYEQYF. The CDR3 DNA sequence: TGTGCCAGCAGTCCGCGGGGGGGATCCTACGAGCAGTACTTC.

This clone was detected once. The rearrangement uses TRBV25-1 and TRBJ1-2; the D gene is possibly TRBD1 (6 bases). The CDR3 is 13 residues long. V lost 7 bases to trimming and J lost 2 bases, with 11 bases between them. Germline V CDR1 and CDR2: MGHDK, SYGVNS. CDR3 amino acids: CASTGHGNYGYTF. The CDR3 DNA is TGTGCCAGCACGGGACATGGAAACTATGGCTACACCTTC.

This chain joins TRBV27 and TRBJ1-4; TRBD1 agrees at 9 bases. J lost 0 bases, V lost 7 bases, and 9 bases had no gene match. The germline CDR1 and CDR2 sequences are MNHEY and SMNVEV (reference sequence). CDR3 size: 17 residues. The CDR3 region is CASTQRGQGPTNEKLFF. CDR3 in DNA: TGTGCCAGCACCCAACGGGGACAGGGACCAACTAATGAAAAACTGTTTTTT.

V gene TRBV19 combines with J gene TRBJ2-2, with 8 nucleotides matching TRBD2. The CDR3 has 16 residues. Germline CDR1 reads LNHDA; CDR2 reads SQIVND (reference sequence). Losses at the gene ends were 7 bases for V and 0 bases for J; bases not matched to a gene: 7. The CDR3 DNA sequence: TGTGCCAGTAACAAACTAGCGGTAGCGAACACCGGGGAGCTGTTTTTT. It yields the protein CASNKLAVANTGELFF.

The V gene is TRBV6-5, the J gene TRBJ1-3; tentatively, D is TRBD1 (5 bases). Germline V CDR1 and CDR2: MNHEY, SVGAGI. The CDR3 is 13 residues long. Trimming removed 7 bases at V and 4 bases at J, with 11 bases between. The CDR3 is CASTGASGNTIYF. The CDR3 DNA sequence: TGTGCCAGCACCGGGGCGTCCGGAAACACCATATATTTT.

This chain links TRBV9 with TRBJ2-7; TRBD2 might be the D (6 bases). There are 14 residues in the CDR3. V lost 2 bases, J lost 2 bases, and 11 bases lay in between. Germline lookup yields CDR1 SGDLS and CDR2 YYNGEE. CDR3 sequence (DNA): TGTGCCAGCAGCGTGGGCGGGGCCACCTACGAGCAGTACTTC. Translated: CASSVGGATYEQYF.

The chain carries TRBV7-6 and TRBJ2-2; possible D gene TRBD1, 5 bases. Trimming shortened V by 1 base and J by 0 bases, and 15 bases separated the two germline ends. The CDR3 contains 18 residues. Germline V gene sequence: CDR1 SGHVS, CDR2 FNYEAQ. The CDR3 bases are TGTGCCAGCAGCTTAGGGACAAGTGGGCTCGCGAACACCGGGGAGCTGTTTTTT. It is translated as CASSLGTSGLANTGELFF.

V gene TRBV5-5 combines with J gene TRBJ2-2, with 7 bases matching TRBD1. CDR3 size: 15 residues. Germline-derived CDR1 and CDR2 are SGHKS and YYEKEE (reference sequence). With 5 bases clipped from V and 1 base from J, the junction kept 5 bases outside the gene matches. The DNA of the CDR3 is TGTGCCAGCAGGAGAGGACAGGAGAACACCGGGGAGCTGTTTTTT. It is translated as CASRRGQENTGELFF.

The chain is built from TRBV27 and TRBJ2-7; TRBD1 might be the D (5 bases). The CDR3 length is 15 residues. Germline CDR1 MNHEY, CDR2 SMNVEV (reference sequence). Trimming left V 3 bases short and J 0 bases short, with 12 bases between. The CDR3 region has the DNA TGTGCCAGCAGTTTGAAGGACATTCCCTCCTACGAGCAGTACTTC. Protein product: CASSLKDIPSYEQYF.

The V and J genes are TRBV19 and TRBJ2-7; 9 bases line up with TRBD2. V lost 4 bases, J lost 7 bases, and 11 bases stayed unmatched. This CDR3 region has 15 residues. Germline assignment: CDR1 LNHDA and CDR2 SQIVND (reference sequence). The CDR3 DNA reads TGTGCCAGTAGTAGAAGGGCGGGAGGGCCCCAGGAGCAGTACTTC. Residues: CASSRRAGGPQEQYF.

CDR3 nucleotides: TGCGCCAGCAGCCTGAAAGGGCCCCGCACAGATACGCAGTATTTT. This codes for CASSLKGPRTDTQYF. The chain joins TRBV5-1 to TRBJ2-3, with D hard to call. The CDR3 runs to 15 residues. V lost 4 bases and J 1 base, leaving 13 bases between the germline ends. Germline assignment: CDR1 SGHRS and CDR2 YFSETQ.

The chain uses TRBV2 and TRBJ1-4, with D unresolved. CDR1 is SNHLY and CDR2 is FYNNEI in the germline V gene. CDR3 length: 15 amino acids. V was shortened by 6 bases and J by 1 base, with 12 bases between the two germline ends. CDR3 bases: TGTGCCAGCAGGTCCTCGGACGGAACTAATGAAAAACTGTTTTTT. Translating gives CASRSSDGTNEKLFF.

This chain joins TRBV29-1 and TRBJ1-4, with TRBD1 identical over 9 bases. Germline lookup yields CDR1 SQVTM and CDR2 ANQGSEA. CDR3 length: 12 amino acids. V shed 6 bases, J shed 11 bases, and the junction held 7 bases outside the gene matches. CDR3 sequence reads: CSVLGDRGKLFF. The CDR3 DNA follows: TGCAGCGTGTTAGGAGACAGGGGGAAACTGTTTTTT.

CDR3 sequence reads: CASSSTSYEQYF. The CDR3 nucleotides are TGTGCCAGCAGTTCCACGTCCTACGAGCAGTACTTC. The chain recombines TRBV27 with TRBJ2-7; D call uncertain. V dropped 4 bases and J dropped 1 base, with 5 bases sitting between them. The CDR3 sequence is 12 residues long. CDR1 and CDR2 from the germline V gene are MNHEY and SMNVEV (reference sequence).

J is TRBJ1-2 and V is TRBV11-1; unclear D gene. The CDR3 is 13 amino acids. Trimming took 1 base from V and 4 from J, leaving 7 bases between them. The germline gives CDR1 SGHAT, CDR2 FQDESV (reference sequence). The CDR3 sequence: CASSLVGAYGYTF. The CDR3 bases are TGTGCCAGCAGCTTAGTGGGAGCCTATGGCTACACCTTC.

The chain employs TRBV7-3 and TRBJ2-7; no clear D gene. The CDR3 contains 13 residues. V shed 5 bases and J shed 2 bases, with 10 bases lying between them. Germline values: CDR1 SGHTA, CDR2 FQGTGA. DNA for the CDR3: TGTGCCAGCAGCCCTGACGGACCCTACGAGCAGTACTTC. It translates to CASSPDGPYEQYF. Supplemented by reference TRBV7-3 and TRBJ2-7, the full variable domain reads GAGVSQTPSNKVTEKGKYVELRCDPISGHTALYWYRQSLGQGPEFLIYFQGTGAADDSGLPNDRFFAVRPEGSVSTLKIQRTERGDSAVYLCASSPDGPYEQYFGPGTRLTVT.

The chain uses TRBV18 and TRBJ2-5, with no clear D. The germline gives CDR1 KGHSH, CDR2 LQKENI. This CDR3 region has 13 residues. Trimming removed 2 bases at V and 5 bases at J, with 9 bases between. The chain's CDR3 is CASSPGLEETQYF. The CDR3 region has the DNA TGTGCCAGCTCACCAGGGCTTGAGGAGACCCAGTACTTC.

J is TRBJ2-3 and V is TRBV19; 7 bases line up with TRBD2. The CDR3 is made up of 14 amino acids. Germline V gives CDR1 LNHDA, CDR2 SQIVND (reference sequence). The ends lost 7 bases at V and 2 bases at J; junction bases unmatched: 6. The CDR3: CASTRTSTTDTQYF. The CDR3 region has the DNA TGTGCCAGTACCAGGACTAGTACCACAGATACGCAGTATTTT.

The chain couples TRBV6-2 or TRBV6-3 to TRBJ2-7; 11 bases are shared with TRBD1. The germline CDR1 and CDR2 sequences are MNHEY and SVGEGT. The length of the CDR3 is 17 residues. The trim removed 2 bases at V and 4 bases at J, leaving 10 bases unmatched. In nucleotides, the CDR3 is TGTGCCAGCAGTTACCCCCAACCGGGACAGGGGGTGTACGAGCAGTACTTC. This codes for CASSYPQPGQGVYEQYF.

V gene TRBV19 combines with J gene TRBJ1-3; perhaps TRBD1 as D (6 bases). V was trimmed by 6 bases and J by 0 bases, leaving 9 bases between them. Looked up from germline, CDR1 is LNHDA and CDR2 is SQIVND (reference sequence). This CDR3 region has 14 residues. For the CDR3, the DNA is TGTGCCAGTAGACCGACAGGCTCTGGAAACACCATATATTTT. This translates into CASRPTGSGNTIYF.

The chain uses TRBV6-5 and TRBJ2-5; TRBD1 aligns across 7 bases. The J segment lost 3 bases and the V segment lost 0 bases, leaving 4 bases of the junction unmatched. This CDR3 has 15 amino acids. Germline V gives CDR1 MNHEY, CDR2 SVGAGI. This CDR3 reads CASSYSGRGKETQYF. CDR3 coding DNA: TGTGCCAGCAGTTACTCGGGCAGGGGGAAAGAGACCCAGTACTTC.